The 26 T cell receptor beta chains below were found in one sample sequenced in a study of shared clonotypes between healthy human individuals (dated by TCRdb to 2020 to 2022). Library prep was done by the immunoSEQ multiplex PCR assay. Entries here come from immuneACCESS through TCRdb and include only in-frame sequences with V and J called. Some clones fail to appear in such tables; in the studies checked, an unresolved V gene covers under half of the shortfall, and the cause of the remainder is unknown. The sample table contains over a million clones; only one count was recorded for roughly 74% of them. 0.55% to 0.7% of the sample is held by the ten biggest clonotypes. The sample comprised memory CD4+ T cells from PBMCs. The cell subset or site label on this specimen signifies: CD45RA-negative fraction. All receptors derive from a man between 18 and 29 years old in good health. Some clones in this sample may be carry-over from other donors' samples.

CDR3 bases: TGTGCCAGCAGCTTGACCAGGGAAACAGATACGCAGTATTTT. Translated, it gives CASSLTRETDTQYF. V and J are TRBV11-3 and TRBJ2-3; possible D gene TRBD1, 5 bases. Trimming left V 3 bases short and J 3 bases short, with 10 bases between. CDR1 and CDR2 (germline): SGHNT, YENEEA. CDR3 size: 14 residues.

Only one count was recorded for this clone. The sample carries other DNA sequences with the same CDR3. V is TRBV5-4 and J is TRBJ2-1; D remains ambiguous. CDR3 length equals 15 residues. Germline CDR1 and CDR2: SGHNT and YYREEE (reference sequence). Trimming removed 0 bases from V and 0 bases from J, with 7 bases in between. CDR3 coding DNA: TGTGCCAGCAGCTTGGACAGAAGCTCCTACAATGAGCAGTTCTTC. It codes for CASSLDRSSYNEQFF.

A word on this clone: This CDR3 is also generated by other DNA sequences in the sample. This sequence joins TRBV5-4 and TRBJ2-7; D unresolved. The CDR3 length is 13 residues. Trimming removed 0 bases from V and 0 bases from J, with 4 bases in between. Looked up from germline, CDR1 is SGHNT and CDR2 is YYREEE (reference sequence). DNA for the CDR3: TGTGCCAGCAGCTTGGGCGCCTCCTACGAGCAGTACTTC. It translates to CASSLGASYEQYF.

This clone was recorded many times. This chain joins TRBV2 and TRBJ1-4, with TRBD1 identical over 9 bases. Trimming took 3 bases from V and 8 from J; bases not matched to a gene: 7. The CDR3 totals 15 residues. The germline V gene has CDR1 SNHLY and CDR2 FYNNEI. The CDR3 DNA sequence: TGTGCCAGCAGTGATAGGGGACAGGGTGGAGAAAAACTGTTTTTT. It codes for CASSDRGQGGEKLFF.

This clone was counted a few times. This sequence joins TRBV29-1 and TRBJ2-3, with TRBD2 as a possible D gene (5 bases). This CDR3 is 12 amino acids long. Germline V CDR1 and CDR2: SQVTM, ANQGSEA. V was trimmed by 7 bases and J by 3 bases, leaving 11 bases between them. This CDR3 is CSAGLETDTQYF. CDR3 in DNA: TGCAGCGCAGGACTGGAGACAGATACGCAGTATTTT.

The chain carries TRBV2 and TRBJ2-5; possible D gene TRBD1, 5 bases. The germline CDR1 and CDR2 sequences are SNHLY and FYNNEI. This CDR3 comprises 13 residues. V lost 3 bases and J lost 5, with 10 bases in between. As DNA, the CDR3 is TGTGCCAGCAGTGACAGGGTGAAGGAGACCCAGTACTTC. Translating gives CASSDRVKETQYF.

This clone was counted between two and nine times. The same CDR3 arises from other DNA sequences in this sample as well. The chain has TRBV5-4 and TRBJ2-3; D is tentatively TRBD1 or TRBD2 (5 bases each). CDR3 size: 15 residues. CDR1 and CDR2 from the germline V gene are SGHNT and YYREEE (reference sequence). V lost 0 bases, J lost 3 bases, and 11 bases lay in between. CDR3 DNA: TGTGCCAGCAGCTTGGGGGGGTTGGGGACAGATACGCAGTATTTT. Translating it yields CASSLGGLGTDTQYF. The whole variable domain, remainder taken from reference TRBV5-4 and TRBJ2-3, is ETGVTQSPTHLIKTRGQQVTLRCSSQSGHNTVSWYQQALGQGPQFIFQYYREEENGRGNFPPRFSGLQFPNYSSELNVNALELDDSALYLCASSLGGLGTDTQYFGPGTRLTVL.

The CDR3 sequence: CASWGRNYGYTF. The CDR3 DNA sequence: TGTGCCAGTTGGGGACGTAACTATGGCTACACCTTC. The chain is built from TRBV28 and TRBJ1-2; a weak D match, TRBD1 (5 bases). CDR1 MDHEN and CDR2 SYDVKM come from the germline V gene. The CDR3 consists of 12 residues. Trimming took off 9 bases at V and 1 base at J, with 9 bases between the two ends.

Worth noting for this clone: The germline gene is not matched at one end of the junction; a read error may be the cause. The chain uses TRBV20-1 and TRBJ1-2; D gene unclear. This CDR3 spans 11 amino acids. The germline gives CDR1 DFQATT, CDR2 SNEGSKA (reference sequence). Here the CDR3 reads CSASLNYGYAF. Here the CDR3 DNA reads TGCAGTGCTAGCCTTAACTATGGCTACGCCTTC.

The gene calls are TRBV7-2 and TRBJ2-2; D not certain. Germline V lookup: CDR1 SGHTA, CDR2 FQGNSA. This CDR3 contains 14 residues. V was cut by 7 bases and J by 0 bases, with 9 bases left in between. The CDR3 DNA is TGTGCCAGCACCATTAAAGCGAACACCGGGGAGCTGTTTTTT. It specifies CASTIKANTGELFF.

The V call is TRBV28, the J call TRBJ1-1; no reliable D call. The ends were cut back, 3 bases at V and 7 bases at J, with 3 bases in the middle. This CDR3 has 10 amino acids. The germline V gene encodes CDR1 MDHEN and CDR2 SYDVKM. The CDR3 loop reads CASSFLEAFF. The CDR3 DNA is TGTGCCAGCAGTTTTCTTGAAGCTTTCTTT.

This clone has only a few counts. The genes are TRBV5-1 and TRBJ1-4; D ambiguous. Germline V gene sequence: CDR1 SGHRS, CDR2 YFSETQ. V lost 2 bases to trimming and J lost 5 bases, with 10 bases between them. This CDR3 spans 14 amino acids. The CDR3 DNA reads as TGCGCCAGCAGCTTACAGAGCCTCAATGAAAAACTGTTTTTT. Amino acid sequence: CASSLQSLNEKLFF.

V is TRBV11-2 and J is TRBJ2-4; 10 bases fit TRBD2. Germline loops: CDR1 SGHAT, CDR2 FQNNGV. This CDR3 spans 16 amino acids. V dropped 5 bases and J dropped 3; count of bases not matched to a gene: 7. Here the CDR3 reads CASSRLAGVGKNIQYF. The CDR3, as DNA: TGTGCCAGCAGCCGGCTAGCGGGAGTAGGCAAAAACATTCAGTACTTC.

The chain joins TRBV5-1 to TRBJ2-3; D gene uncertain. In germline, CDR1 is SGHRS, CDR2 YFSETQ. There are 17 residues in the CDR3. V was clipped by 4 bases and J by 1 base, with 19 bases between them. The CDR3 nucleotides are TGCGCCAGCAGCATTGAACCCGGAAATTTTGGCACAGATACGCAGTATTTT. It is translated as CASSIEPGNFGTDTQYF.

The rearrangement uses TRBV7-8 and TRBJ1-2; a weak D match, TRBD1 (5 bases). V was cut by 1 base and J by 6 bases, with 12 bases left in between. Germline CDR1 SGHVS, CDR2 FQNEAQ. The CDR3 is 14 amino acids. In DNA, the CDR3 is TGTGCCAGCAGCTTAGAATTGGGGGTTCATGGCTACACCTTC. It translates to CASSLELGVHGYTF.

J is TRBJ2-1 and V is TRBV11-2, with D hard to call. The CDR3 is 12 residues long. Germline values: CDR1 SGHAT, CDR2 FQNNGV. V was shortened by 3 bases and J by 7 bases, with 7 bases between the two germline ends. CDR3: CASSFFGNEQFF. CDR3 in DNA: TGTGCCAGCAGCTTTTTCGGTAATGAGCAGTTCTTC.

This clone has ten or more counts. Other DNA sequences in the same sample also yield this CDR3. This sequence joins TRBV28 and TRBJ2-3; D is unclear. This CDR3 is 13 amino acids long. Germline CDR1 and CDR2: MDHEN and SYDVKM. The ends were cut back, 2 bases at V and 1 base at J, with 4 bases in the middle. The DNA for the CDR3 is TGTGCCAGCAGTTTACTGGGCACAGATACGCAGTATTTT. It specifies CASSLLGTDTQYF.

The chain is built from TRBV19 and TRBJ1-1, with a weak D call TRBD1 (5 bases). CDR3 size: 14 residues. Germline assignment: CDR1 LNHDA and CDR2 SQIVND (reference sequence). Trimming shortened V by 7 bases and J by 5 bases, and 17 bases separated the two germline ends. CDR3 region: CASNRMGGETEAFF. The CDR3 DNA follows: TGTGCCAGTAACCGGATGGGAGGGGAGACTGAAGCTTTCTTT.

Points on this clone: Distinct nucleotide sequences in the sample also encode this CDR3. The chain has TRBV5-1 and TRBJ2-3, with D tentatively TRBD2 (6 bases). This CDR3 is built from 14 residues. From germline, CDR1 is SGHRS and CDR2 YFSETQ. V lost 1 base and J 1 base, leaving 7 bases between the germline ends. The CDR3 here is CASSLWGGTDTQYF. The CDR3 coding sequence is TGCGCCAGCAGCTTGTGGGGGGGCACAGATACGCAGTATTTT.

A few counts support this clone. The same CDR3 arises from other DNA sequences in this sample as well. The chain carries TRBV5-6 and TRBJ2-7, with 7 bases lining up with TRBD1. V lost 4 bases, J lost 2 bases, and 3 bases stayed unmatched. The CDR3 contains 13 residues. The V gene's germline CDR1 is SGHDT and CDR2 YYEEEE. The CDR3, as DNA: TGTGCCAGCAGCCCGGACAGGACCTACGAGCAGTACTTC. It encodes CASSPDRTYEQYF.

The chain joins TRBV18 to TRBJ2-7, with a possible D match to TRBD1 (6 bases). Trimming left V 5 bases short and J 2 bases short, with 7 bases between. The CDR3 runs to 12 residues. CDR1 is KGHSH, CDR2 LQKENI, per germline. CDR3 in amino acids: CASSGDTYEQYF. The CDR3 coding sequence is TGTGCCAGCTCAGGGGACACCTACGAGCAGTACTTC.

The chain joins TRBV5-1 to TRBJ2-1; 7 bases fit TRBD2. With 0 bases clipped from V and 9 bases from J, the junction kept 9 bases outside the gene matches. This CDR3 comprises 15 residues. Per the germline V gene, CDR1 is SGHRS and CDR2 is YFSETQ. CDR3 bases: TGCGCCAGCAGCTTGGGACGGGGAGGGAACACTGAGCAGTTCTTC. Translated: CASSLGRGGNTEQFF.

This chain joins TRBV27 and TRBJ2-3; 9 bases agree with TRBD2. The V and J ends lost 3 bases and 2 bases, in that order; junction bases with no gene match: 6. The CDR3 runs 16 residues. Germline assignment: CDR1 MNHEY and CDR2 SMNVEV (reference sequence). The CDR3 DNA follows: TGTGCCAGCAGTTTGTCCGCGGGAGGGACCACAGATACGCAGTATTTT. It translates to CASSLSAGGTTDTQYF.

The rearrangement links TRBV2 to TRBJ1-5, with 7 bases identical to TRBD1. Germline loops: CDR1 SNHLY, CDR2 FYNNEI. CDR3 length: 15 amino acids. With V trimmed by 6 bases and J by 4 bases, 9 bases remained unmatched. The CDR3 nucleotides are TGTGCCAGCAGACAGGGACAGACTGAAAATCAGCCCCAGCATTTT. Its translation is CASRQGQTENQPQHF.

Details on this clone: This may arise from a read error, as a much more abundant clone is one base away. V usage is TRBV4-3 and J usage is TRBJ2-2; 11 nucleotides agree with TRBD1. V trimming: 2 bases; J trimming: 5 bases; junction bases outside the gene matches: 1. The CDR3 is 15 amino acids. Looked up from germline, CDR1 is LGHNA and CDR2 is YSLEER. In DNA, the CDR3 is TGCGCCAGCAGCCAACGGGACAGGGGGACCGGGGAGCTGTTTTTT. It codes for CASSQRDRGTGELFF.

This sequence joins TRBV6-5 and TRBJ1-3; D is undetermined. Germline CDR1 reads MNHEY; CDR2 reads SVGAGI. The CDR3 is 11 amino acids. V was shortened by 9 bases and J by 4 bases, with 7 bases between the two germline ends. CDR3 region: CASGQGNTIYF. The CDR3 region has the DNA TGTGCCAGTGGTCAAGGAAACACCATATATTTT.